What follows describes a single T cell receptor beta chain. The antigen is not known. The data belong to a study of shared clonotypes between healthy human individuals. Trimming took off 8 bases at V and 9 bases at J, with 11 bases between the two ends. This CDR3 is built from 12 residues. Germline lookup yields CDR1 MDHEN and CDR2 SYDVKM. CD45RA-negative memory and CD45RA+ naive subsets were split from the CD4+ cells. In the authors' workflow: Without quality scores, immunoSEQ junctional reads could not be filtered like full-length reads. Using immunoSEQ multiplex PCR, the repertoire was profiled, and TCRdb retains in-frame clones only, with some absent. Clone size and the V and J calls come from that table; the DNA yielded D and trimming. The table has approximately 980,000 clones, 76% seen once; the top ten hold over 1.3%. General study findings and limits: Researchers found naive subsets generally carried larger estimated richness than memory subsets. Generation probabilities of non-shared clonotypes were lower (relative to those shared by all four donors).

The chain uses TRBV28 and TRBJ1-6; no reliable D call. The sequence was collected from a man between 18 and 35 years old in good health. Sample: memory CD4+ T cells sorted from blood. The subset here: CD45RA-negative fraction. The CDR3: CASQKGVSPLHF. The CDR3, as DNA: TGTGCCAGCCAAAAAGGCGTTTCACCCCTCCACTTT.